This T cell receptor beta chain stems from a study of T cell responses to AZD1222 COVID-19 vaccine. Broader study findings: The sample set comprised mostly white British donors with more females, and clonal diversity was possibly underestimated. The CD4 TCRs associated with vaccination extended across spike and predominated at 160-218 and 743-854.

The CDR3 runs 14 residues. Trimming left V 7 bases short and J 3 bases short, with 10 bases between. The germline V gene encodes CDR1 ENHRY and CDR2 SYGVKD. Profiling relied on immunoSEQ multiplex PCR, and the TCRdb table lists in-frame clones only, not all of them. Among approximately 50,000 clones listed, 86% were seen once. Points on this clone: Its antigen remains unidentified.

Pooling was applied to second doses at about 4 or about 12 weeks. This TCR derives from an adult who received the AZD1222 COVID-19 vaccine. This sample comprised peripheral blood, obtained 28 days after the second AZD1222 dose. The chain has TRBV10-3 and TRBJ1-6; D not resolved. The chain's CDR3 is CAINGENYNSPLHF. CDR3 DNA: TGTGCCATCAATGGAGAAAACTATAATTCACCCCTCCACTTT.